Below, 7 T cell receptor beta chains from the same sample are listed, as sequenced in a study of PD-L1 blockade in urothelial cancer. Using immunoSEQ multiplex PCR, the repertoire was profiled, and TCRdb retains in-frame clones only, with some absent. The data hold tens of thousands of clones, with roughly 79% observed a single time. Described time point: pretreatment peripheral blood. The sequencing here drew on PBMCs, taken around atezolizumab (anti-PD-L1) treatment. The receptors come from a man between 65 and 85 years old with urothelial cancer.

The genes are TRBV10-3 and TRBJ1-1; D is uncertain. Trimming took off 3 bases at V and 7 bases at J, with 9 bases between the two ends. The CDR3 length is 12 residues. From germline, CDR1 is ENHRY and CDR2 SYGVKD. The CDR3 sequence is CAISDPLLEAFF. CDR3 DNA sequence: TGTGCCATCAGTGACCCCCTACTTGAAGCTTTCTTT.

The chain carries TRBV6-4 and TRBJ2-1; perhaps TRBD2 as D (5 bases). The CDR3 loop spans 13 amino acids. Germline-derived CDR1 and CDR2 are MRHNA and SNTAGT. Trimming removed 6 bases from V and 4 bases from J, with 10 bases in between. CDR3 in amino acids: CASSPREYNEQFF. CDR3 nucleotides: TGTGCCAGCAGCCCCCGGGAATACAATGAGCAGTTCTTC.

This clone occurred a few times. V usage is TRBV5-1 and J usage is TRBJ2-5; tentatively, D is TRBD1 (6 bases). The CDR3 sequence is 14 residues long. In germline, CDR1 is SGHRS, CDR2 YFSETQ. V was trimmed by 6 bases and J by 4 bases, leaving 16 bases between them. The CDR3 sequence is CASTTGTSGETQYF. The CDR3 nucleotides are TGCGCCAGCACCACCGGGACATCCGGAGAGACCCAGTACTTC.

This clone has only one observation. As DNA, the CDR3 is TGTGCCAGCTCACGTGGACAGATCTCGAGCTCTGGAAACACCATATATTTT. Translation gives CASSRGQISSSGNTIYF. V is TRBV18 and J is TRBJ1-3; D is perhaps TRBD1 (6 bases). The CDR3 consists of 17 residues. Between the trimmed V and J ends, which lost 4 bases and 0 bases, there was a span of 16 bases. The germline gives CDR1 KGHSH, CDR2 LQKENI.

V and J are TRBV15 and TRBJ1-2; TRBD1 might be the D (5 bases). CDR1 and CDR2 from the germline V gene are LNHNV and YYDKDF (reference sequence). CDR3 length: 16 amino acids. V lost 4 bases to trimming and J lost 5 bases, with 20 bases between them. For the CDR3, the DNA is TGTGCCACCAGCACAGGCCTGACAGTGGCTGAGTATGGCTACACCTTC. Translation gives CATSTGLTVAEYGYTF.

This chain joins TRBV6-5 and TRBJ1-4; TRBD1 aligns across 7 bases. Trimming at V came to 1 base and at J to 7 bases, leaving 6 bases not matched to a gene. Germline loops: CDR1 MNHEY, CDR2 SVGAGI. This CDR3 region has 15 residues. The CDR3 reads CASSYYRQGGEKLFF. In DNA form, the CDR3 reads TGTGCCAGCAGTTACTATCGACAGGGCGGTGAAAAACTGTTTTTT.

The sample holds a few counts of this clone. The gene calls are TRBV12-5 and TRBJ2-2; the D gene is possibly TRBD1 (5 bases). The germline gives CDR1 LGHNT, CDR2 FRNRAP. The CDR3 is 15 amino acids. Trimming pared 2 bases from V and 0 bases from J, leaving 7 bases between. In DNA, the CDR3 is TGTGCTAGTGGTTTGAGGACAACGAACACCGGGGAGCTGTTTTTT. Its protein product is CASGLRTTNTGELFF.